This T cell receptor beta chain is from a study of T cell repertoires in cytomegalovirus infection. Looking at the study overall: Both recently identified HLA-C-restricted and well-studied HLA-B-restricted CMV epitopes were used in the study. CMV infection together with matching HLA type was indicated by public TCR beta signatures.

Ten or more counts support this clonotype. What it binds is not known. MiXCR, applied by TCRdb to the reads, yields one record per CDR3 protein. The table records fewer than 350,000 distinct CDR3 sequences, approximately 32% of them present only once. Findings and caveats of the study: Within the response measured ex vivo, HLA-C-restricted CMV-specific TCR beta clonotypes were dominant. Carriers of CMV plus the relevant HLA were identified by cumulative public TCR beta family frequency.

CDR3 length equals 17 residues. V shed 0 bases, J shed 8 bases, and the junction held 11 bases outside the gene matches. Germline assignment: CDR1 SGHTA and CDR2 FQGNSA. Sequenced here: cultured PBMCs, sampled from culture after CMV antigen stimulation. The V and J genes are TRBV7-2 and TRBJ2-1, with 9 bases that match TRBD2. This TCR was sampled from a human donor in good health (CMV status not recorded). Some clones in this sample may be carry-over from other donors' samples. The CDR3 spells CASSLARGAGGAHEQFF. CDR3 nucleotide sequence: TGTGCCAGCAGCTTAGCGCGAGGGGCGGGAGGGGCTCATGAGCAGTTCTTC.